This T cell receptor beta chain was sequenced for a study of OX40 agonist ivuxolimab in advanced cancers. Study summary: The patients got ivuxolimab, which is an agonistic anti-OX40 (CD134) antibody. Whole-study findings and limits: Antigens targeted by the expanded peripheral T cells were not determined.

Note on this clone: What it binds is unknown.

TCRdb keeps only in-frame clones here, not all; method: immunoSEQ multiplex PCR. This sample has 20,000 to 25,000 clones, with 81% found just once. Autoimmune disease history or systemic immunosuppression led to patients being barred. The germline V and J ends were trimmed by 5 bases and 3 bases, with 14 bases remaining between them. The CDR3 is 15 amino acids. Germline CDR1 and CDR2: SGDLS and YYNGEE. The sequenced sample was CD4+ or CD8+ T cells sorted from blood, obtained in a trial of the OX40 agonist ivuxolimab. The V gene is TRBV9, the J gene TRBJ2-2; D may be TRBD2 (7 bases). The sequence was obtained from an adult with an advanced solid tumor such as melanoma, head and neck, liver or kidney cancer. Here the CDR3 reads CASRGGGLDTGELFF. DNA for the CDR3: TGTGCCAGCAGGGGAGGGGGATTAGACACCGGGGAGCTGTTTTTT.